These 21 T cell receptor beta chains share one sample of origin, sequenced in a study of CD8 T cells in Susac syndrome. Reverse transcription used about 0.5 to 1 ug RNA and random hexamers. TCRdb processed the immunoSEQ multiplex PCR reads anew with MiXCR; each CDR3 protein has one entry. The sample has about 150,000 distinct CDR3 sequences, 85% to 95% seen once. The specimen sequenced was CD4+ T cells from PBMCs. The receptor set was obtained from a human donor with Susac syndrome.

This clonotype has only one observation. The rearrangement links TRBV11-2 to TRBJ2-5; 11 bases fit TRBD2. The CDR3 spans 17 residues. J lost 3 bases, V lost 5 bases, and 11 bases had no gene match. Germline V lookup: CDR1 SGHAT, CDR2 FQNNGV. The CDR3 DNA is TGTGCCAGCAGCCCCCCGAGGATAGCGGGGGGGAAAGAGACCCAGTACTTC. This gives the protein CASSPPRIAGGKETQYF.

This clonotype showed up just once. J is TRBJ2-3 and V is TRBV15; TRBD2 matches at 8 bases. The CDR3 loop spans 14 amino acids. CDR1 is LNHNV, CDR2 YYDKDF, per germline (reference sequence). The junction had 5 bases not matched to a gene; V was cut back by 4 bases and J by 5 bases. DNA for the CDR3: TGTGCCACCAGCACGGGAGGGGCCATAGATACGCAGTATTTT. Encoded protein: CATSTGGAIDTQYF.

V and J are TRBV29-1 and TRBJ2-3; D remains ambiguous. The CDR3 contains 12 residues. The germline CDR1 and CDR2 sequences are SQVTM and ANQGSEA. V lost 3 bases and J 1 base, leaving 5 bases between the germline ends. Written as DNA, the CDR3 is TGCAGCGTTGAGGGCCGCACAGATACGCAGTATTTT. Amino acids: CSVEGRTDTQYF.

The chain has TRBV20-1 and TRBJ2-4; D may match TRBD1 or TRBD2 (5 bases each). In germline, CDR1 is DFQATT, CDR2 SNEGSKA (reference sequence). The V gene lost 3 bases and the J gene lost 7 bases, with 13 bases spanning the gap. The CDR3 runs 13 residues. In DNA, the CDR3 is TGCAGTGCTAGCAGTCTAGCAGGGAACATTCAGTACTTC. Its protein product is CSASSLAGNIQYF.

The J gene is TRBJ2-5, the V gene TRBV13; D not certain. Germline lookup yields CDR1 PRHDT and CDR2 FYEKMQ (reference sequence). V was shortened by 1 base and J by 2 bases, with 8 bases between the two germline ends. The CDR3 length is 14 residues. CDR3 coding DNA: TGTGCCAGCAGCTTAGTGACTCAGCAAGAGACCCAGTACTTC. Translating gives CASSLVTQQETQYF.

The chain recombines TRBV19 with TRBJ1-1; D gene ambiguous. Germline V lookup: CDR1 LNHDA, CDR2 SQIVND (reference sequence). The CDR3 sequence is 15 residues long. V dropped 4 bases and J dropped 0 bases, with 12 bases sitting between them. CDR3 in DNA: TGTGCCAGTAGTAGGTTTGGCACTTTGAACACTGAAGCTTTCTTT. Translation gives CASSRFGTLNTEAFF.

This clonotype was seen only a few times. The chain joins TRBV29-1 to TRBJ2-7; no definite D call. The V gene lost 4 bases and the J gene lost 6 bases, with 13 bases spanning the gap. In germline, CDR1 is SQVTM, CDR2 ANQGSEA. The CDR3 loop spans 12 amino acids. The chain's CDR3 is CSVGHPSGEQYF. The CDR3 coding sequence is TGCAGCGTTGGTCATCCTTCGGGCGAGCAGTACTTC.

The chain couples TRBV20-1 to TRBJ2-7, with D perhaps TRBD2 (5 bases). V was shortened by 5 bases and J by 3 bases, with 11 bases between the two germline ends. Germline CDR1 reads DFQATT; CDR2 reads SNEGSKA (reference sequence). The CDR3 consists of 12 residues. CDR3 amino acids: CSASGVLYEQYF. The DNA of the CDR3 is TGCAGTGCTTCCGGGGTTCTCTACGAGCAGTACTTC.

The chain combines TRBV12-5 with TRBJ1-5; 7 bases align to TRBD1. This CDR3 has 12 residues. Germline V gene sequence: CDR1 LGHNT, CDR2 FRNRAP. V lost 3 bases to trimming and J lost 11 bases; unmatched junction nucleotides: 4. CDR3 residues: CASGLGQGAQHF. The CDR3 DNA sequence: TGTGCTAGTGGTTTAGGTCAGGGGGCCCAGCATTTT.

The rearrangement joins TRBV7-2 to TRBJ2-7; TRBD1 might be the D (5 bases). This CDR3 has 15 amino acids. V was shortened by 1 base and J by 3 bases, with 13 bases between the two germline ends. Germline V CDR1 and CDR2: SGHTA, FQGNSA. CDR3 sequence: CASSLGWGSFYEQYF. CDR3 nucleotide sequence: TGTGCCAGCAGCTTAGGATGGGGCAGTTTCTACGAGCAGTACTTC.

The CDR3 is CASSLSDSRTDTQYF. As DNA, the CDR3 is TGTGCCAGCAGCTTATCGGACAGCAGGACAGATACGCAGTATTTT. The chain combines TRBV7-7 with TRBJ2-3; tentative D call: TRBD1 (6 bases). The CDR3 contains 15 residues. The germline CDR1 and CDR2 sequences are SSHAT and FNYEAQ (reference sequence). Trimming took 2 bases from V and 3 from J, leaving 12 bases between them.

The CDR3 DNA is TGCAGTGCTAACCCTGGCGGGGGAATACAAGAGACCCAGTACTTC. This encodes CSANPGGGIQETQYF. The chain recombines TRBV20-1 with TRBJ2-5; TRBD2 aligns across 7 bases. The CDR3 spans 15 residues. After removal of 4 bases from V and 2 bases from J, the junction contained 10 bases not matched to a gene. Looked up from germline, CDR1 is DFQATT and CDR2 is SNEGSKA (reference sequence).

The CDR3 DNA reads TGTGCCACCAGCAGAGGAGGAGCGGGGGGCCAAGAGACCCAGTACTTC. Translating gives CATSRGGAGGQETQYF. The J gene is TRBJ2-5, the V gene TRBV15, with TRBD2 matching over 9 bases. Per germline, CDR1 LNHNV and CDR2 YYDKDF (reference sequence). The CDR3 is 16 amino acids. The V and J ends lost 1 base and 1 base, in that order; junction bases with no gene match: 4.

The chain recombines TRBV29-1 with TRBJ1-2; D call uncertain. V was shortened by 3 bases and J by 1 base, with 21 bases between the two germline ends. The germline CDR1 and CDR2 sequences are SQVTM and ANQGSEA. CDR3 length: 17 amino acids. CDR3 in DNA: TGCAGCGTTGACATTGGCAGCGGATTTGGACTTAACTATGGCTACACCTTC. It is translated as CSVDIGSGFGLNYGYTF.

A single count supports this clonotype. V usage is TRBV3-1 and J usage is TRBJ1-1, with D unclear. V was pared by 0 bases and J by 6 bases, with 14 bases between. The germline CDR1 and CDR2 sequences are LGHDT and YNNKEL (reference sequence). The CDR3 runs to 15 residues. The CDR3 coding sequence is TGTGCCAGCAGCCAAGAGAGAGCGGGGAAGGCTGAAGCTTTCTTT. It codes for CASSQERAGKAEAFF.

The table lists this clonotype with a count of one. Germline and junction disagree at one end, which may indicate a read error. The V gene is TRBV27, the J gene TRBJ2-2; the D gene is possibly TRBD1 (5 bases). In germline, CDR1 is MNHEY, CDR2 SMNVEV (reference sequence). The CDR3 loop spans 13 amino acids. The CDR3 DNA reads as TGTGCCAGCAGTATATCAGGGACCGGGGAGCTGTTTTTT. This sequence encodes CASSISGTGELFF.

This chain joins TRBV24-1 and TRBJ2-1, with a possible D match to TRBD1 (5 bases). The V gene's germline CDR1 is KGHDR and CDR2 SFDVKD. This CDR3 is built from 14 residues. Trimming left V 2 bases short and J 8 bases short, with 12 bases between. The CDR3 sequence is CATSDSTESHEQFF. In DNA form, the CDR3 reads TGTGCCACCAGTGATTCGACAGAGAGCCATGAGCAGTTCTTC.

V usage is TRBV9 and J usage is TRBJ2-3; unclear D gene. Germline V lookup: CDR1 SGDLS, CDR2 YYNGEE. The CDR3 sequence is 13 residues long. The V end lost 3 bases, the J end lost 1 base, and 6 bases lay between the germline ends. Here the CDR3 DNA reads TGTGCCAGCAGCGCCGCCCGCACAGATACGCAGTATTTT. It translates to CASSAARTDTQYF. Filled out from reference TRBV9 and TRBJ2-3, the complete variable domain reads DSGVTQTPKHLITATGQRVTLRCSPRSGDLSVYWYQQSLDQGLQFLIQYYNGEERAKGNILERFSAQQFPDLHSELNLSSLELGDSALYFCASSAARTDTQYFGPGTRLTVL.

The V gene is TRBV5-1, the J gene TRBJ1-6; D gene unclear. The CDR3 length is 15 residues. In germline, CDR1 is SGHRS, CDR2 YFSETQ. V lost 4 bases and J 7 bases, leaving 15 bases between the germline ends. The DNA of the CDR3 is TGCGCCAGCAGCCCGCGGCCTGGGAGAAATTCACCCCTCCACTTT. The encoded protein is CASSPRPGRNSPLHF. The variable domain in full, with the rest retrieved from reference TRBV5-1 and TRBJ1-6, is KAGVTQTPRYLIKTRGQQVTLSCSPISGHRSVSWYQQTPGQGLQFLFEYFSETQRNKGNFPGRFSGRQFSNSRSEMNVSTLELGDSALYLCASSPRPGRNSPLHFGNGTRLTVT.

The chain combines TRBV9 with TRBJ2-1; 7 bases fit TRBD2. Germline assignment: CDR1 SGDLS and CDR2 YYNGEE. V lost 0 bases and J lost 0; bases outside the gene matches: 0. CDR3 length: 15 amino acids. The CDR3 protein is CASSVAGGSYNEQFF. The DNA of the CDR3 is TGTGCCAGCAGCGTAGCGGGGGGCTCCTACAATGAGCAGTTCTTC.

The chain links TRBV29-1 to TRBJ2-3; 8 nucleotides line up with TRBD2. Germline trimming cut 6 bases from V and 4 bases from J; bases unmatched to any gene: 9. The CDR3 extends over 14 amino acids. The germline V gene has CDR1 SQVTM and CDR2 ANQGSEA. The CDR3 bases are TGCAGCGTCCGAGATCGCGGGGGGTCAGATACGCAGTATTTT. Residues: CSVRDRGGSDTQYF.